This entry describes one T cell receptor (beta chain). V lost 4 bases and J lost 1; bases outside the gene matches: 5. The CDR3 sequence is 15 residues long. The V gene's germline CDR1 is MNHEY and CDR2 SMNVEV (reference sequence). The record originates from a study of blood T cell repertoires in COVID-19. Data came from immunoSEQ multiplex PCR; TCRdb stores just in-frame clones and leaves some out. The table shows 150,000 or so clones, with approximately 90% occurring only once. This clonotype originated in a woman in her 30s with acute COVID-19. Sequenced material: PBMCs or T cells enriched from blood (not recorded which). The gene calls are TRBV27 and TRBJ1-1; 8 nucleotides align to TRBD1. CDR3 DNA: TGTGCCAGCAGTTCAGGCACAGGGGGGAACACTGAAGCTTTCTTT. Its protein product is CASSSGTGGNTEAFF.